The following is a T cell receptor beta chain sequence with its context. The antigen is not known. Germline V gene data show CDR1 as LNHDA and CDR2 as SQIVND (reference sequence). J lost 2 bases, V lost 6 bases, and 20 bases had no gene match. The CDR3 has 20 amino acids. The method was immunoSEQ multiplex PCR; TCRdb's version includes in-frame clones alone and lacks a portion of them. The sample yields thousands of clones, 75% to 90% seen once. The sample comes from a study of OX40 agonist ivuxolimab in advanced cancers. About the research overall: Administration of intravenous ivuxolimab to patients occurred every 2 weeks at 0.01 to 10 mg/kg. Checkpoint inhibitors had been given previously to roughly 40% of patients. A diagnosis of hepatocellular carcinoma, melanoma, renal cell or head and neck cancer was present in dose-escalation patients. Study conclusions and caveats: Compared with CD4+, CD8+ T cells on average had more expanded clones.

The sequencing here drew on CD4+ or CD8+ T cells sorted from blood, taken in a trial of the OX40 agonist ivuxolimab. The source of this sequence is an adult with an advanced solid tumor such as melanoma, head and neck, liver or kidney cancer. The rearrangement uses TRBV19 and TRBJ2-3; 10 bases are shared with TRBD2. The CDR3 coding sequence is TGTGCCAGTAGCCCATGGTTAGAGATTGGACTAGCGGAAATCACAGATACGCAGTATTTT. It translates to CASSPWLEIGLAEITDTQYF.